This T cell receptor beta chain was recovered during a study of graft-versus-host responses after intestinal transplantation. A word on this clone: Other nucleotide sequences from this sample produce the same CDR3.

There are 13 residues in the CDR3. V lost 3 bases and J lost 4; bases outside the gene matches: 1. Germline CDR1 reads SGHAT; CDR2 reads FQNNGV. Using immunoSEQ multiplex PCR, the repertoire was profiled, and TCRdb retains in-frame clones only, with some absent. The sample shows 20,000 to 25,000 clones, roughly 44% of them seen only once. Plated together were roughly 200,000 CFSE-labeled responder cells and roughly 200,000 irradiated, violet-dye-labeled stimulator cells. The clonotype comes from a human patient who was an organ donor for intestinal transplantation. This rearrangement joins TRBV11-2 to TRBJ2-7; TRBD1 agrees at 9 bases. Specimen: alloreactive CD8+ T cells from a mixed lymphocyte reaction culture, collected before transplantation. Stated subset: CFSE-low proliferating T cells sorted from roughly six-day pre-transplant mixed lymphocyte reaction (GvH or HvG direction). The CDR3 is CASSLTGGYEQYF. The CDR3 coding sequence is TGTGCCAGCAGCTTGACAGGGGGGTACGAGCAGTACTTC.